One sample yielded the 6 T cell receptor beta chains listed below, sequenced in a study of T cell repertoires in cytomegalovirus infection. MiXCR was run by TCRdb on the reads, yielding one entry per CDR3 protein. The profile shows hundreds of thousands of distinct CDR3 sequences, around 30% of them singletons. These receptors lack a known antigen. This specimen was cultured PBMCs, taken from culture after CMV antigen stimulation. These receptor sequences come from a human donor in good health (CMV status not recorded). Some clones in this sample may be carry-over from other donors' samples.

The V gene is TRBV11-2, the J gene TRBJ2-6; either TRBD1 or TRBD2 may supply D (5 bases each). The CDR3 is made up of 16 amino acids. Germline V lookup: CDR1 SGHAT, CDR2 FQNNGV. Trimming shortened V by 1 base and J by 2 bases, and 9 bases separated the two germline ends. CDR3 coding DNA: TGTGCCAGCAGCTTAGTTTTGGGGGCTGGGGCCAACGTCCTGACTTTC. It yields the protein CASSLVLGAGANVLTF.

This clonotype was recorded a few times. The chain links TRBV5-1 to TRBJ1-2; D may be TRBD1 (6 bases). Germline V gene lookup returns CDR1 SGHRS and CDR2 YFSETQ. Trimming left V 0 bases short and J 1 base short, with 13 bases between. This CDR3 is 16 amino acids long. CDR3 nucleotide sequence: TGCGCCAGCAGCTTGGCCTCACAGGGAATTAACTATGGCTACACCTTC. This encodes CASSLASQGINYGYTF.

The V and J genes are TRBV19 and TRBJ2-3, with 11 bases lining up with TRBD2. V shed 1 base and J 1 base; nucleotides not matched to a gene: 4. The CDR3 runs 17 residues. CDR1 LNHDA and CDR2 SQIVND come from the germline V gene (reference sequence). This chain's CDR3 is CASSIARLAGRTDTQYF. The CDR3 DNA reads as TGTGCCAGTAGTATAGCCCGACTAGCGGGACGCACAGATACGCAGTATTTT.

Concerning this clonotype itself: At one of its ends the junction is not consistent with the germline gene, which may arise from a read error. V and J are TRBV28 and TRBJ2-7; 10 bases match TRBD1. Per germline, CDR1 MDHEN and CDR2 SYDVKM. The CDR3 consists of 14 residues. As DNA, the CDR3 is TGTGCCAGCAGTCGCCGGGACAGGGGCATAAGTGCGGACTTC. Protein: CASSRRDRGISADF.

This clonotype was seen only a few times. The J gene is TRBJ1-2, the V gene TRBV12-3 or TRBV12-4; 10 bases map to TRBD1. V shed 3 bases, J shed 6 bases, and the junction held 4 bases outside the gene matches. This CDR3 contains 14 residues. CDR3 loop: CASSFGGQGNGYTF. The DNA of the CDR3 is TGTGCCAGCAGTTTCGGGGGACAGGGGAATGGCTACACCTTC.

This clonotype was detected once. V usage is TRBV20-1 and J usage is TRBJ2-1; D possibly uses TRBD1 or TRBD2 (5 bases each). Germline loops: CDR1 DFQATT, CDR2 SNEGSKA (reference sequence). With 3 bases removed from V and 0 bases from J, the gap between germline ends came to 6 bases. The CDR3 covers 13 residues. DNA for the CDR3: TGCAGTGCTAGGGGGGTCTCCTACAATGAGCAGTTCTTC. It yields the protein CSARGVSYNEQFF.